This T cell receptor (beta chain) was obtained from a study of blood T cell repertoires in COVID-19. Looking at the study overall: From the United States, Italy and Spain came samples of acute and convalescent COVID-19. In each case, the material was cDNA or gDNA derived from T cells, B-cell-depleted T cells, or PBMCs.

The junction had 8 bases not matched to a gene; V was cut back by 5 bases and J by 6 bases. The length of the CDR3 is 14 residues. In germline, CDR1 is MDHEN, CDR2 SYDVKM. Data came from immunoSEQ multiplex PCR; TCRdb stores just in-frame clones and leaves some out. The table shows about 170,000 clones, with 65% to 90% occurring only once. Material for sequencing was peripheral blood. The clonotype comes from a middle-aged woman with COVID-19, enrolled during active disease. V usage is TRBV28 and J usage is TRBJ2-7; the match to TRBD2 covers 9 bases. In nucleotides, the CDR3 is TGTGCCAGCAGTAACATAGCGGGAGTGGGCGAGCAGTACTTC. Amino acid sequence: CASSNIAGVGEQYF.